These 8 T cell receptor beta chains came from one sample sequenced in a study of Graves' ophthalmopathy and Graves' hyperthyroidism. Amplification targeted the TCR beta CDR3 regions, with RNA transcripts as the source material. After a first-round RT-PCR with HTBI primers, a second-round multiplex PCR was run. MiXCR was run by TCRdb on the multiplex PCR reads, yielding one entry per CDR3 protein. Of roughly 610,000 distinct CDR3 sequences listed, 22% are singletons. The sample comprised peripheral blood. Receptor source: a woman under 30 with stable Graves' hyperthyroidism. Some clones in this sample may be carry-over from other donors' samples.

This clonotype was detected many times. The rearrangement links TRBV12-3 or TRBV12-4 to TRBJ1-1; 7 nucleotides line up with TRBD1. V trimming: 6 bases; J trimming: 7 bases; junction bases outside the gene matches: 11. The length of the CDR3 is 14 residues. The CDR3 loop reads CASRLLTGDGEAFF. The CDR3 nucleotides are TGTGCCAGCAGACTATTAACAGGGGATGGTGAAGCTTTCTTT.

This clonotype was detected many times. The rearrangement joins TRBV6-1 to TRBJ1-2, with 11 bases lining up with TRBD1. The junction had 8 bases not matched to a gene; V was cut back by 5 bases and J by 3 bases. The germline V gene has CDR1 MNHNS and CDR2 SASEGT. CDR3 length: 16 amino acids. The CDR3 protein is CASSPGQGARDYGYTF. CDR3 DNA sequence: TGTGCCAGCAGTCCCGGACAGGGGGCAAGGGACTATGGCTACACCTTC.

This clonotype has ten or more counts. The chain combines TRBV27 with TRBJ2-7; maybe TRBD2 (5 bases). The CDR3 sequence is 14 residues long. Trimming removed 6 bases at V and 6 bases at J, with 18 bases between. Germline V gives CDR1 MNHEY, CDR2 SMNVEV (reference sequence). CDR3 coding DNA: TGTGCCAGCAGCGATCGTCGAGGGAAGGGCGAGCAGTACTTC. Amino acids: CASSDRRGKGEQYF.

This clonotype was recorded only once. A single base separates this from a much larger clone, so it may be a read error. The DNA for the CDR3 is TGTGCCAGCAGTTTATTGGGGGGCCCATCCGAGCAGTACTTC. Encoded protein: CASSLLGGPSEQYF. The chain recombines TRBV27 with TRBJ2-7; D possibly uses TRBD1 or TRBD2 (6 bases each). From germline, CDR1 is MNHEY and CDR2 SMNVEV (reference sequence). Trimming took off 1 base at V and 6 bases at J, with 13 bases between the two ends. This CDR3 has 14 amino acids.

In this sample, this clonotype turned up a few times. The chain couples TRBV20-1 to TRBJ2-5, with a tentative D call TRBD2 (6 bases). Germline V lookup: CDR1 DFQATT, CDR2 SNEGSKA (reference sequence). V lost 6 bases and J lost 7, with 18 bases in between. The CDR3 has 13 residues. In nucleotides, the CDR3 is TGCAGTGCCTTGGACTACGGGGGTGGGACCCAGTACTTC. Protein sequence: CSALDYGGGTQYF.

This clonotype was picked up one time. V usage is TRBV3-1 and J usage is TRBJ1-2, with TRBD1 matching over 7 bases. From germline, CDR1 is LGHDT and CDR2 YNNKEL (reference sequence). Trimming removed 8 bases from V and 5 bases from J; junction bases left unmatched: 5. CDR3 length: 12 amino acids. The CDR3 here is CASQDRRYGYTF. The CDR3 nucleotides read TGTGCCAGCCAGGACAGGCGGTATGGCTACACCTTC. Drawing the rest from reference TRBV3-1 and TRBJ1-2, the complete variable domain is DTAVSQTPKYLVTQMGNDKSIKCEQNLGHDTMYWYKQDSKKFLKIMFSYNNKELIINETVPNRFSPKSPDKAHLNLHINSLELGDSAVYFCASQDRRYGYTFGSGTRLTVV.

This clonotype was detected ten times or more. The CDR3 coding sequence is TGTGCCAGCAGTTCCCGGTCGGGGCTAGAAGCTTTCTTT. It translates to CASSSRSGLEAFF. This chain uses TRBV7-2 with TRBJ1-1; TRBD1 is a possible D gene (5 bases). CDR1 SGHTA and CDR2 FQGNSA come from the germline V gene. There are 13 residues in the CDR3. V lost 6 bases, J lost 8 bases, and 16 bases lay in between.

The V gene is TRBV27, the J gene TRBJ2-7; tentative D call: TRBD1 (7 bases). Germline CDR1 is MNHEY and CDR2 is SMNVEV (reference sequence). CDR3 size: 13 residues. V was trimmed by 8 bases and J by 9 bases, leaving 20 bases between them. CDR3 bases: TGTGCCAGCCGTGGGACAGCACTAGCATGGCAGTACTTC. It codes for CASRGTALAWQYF.